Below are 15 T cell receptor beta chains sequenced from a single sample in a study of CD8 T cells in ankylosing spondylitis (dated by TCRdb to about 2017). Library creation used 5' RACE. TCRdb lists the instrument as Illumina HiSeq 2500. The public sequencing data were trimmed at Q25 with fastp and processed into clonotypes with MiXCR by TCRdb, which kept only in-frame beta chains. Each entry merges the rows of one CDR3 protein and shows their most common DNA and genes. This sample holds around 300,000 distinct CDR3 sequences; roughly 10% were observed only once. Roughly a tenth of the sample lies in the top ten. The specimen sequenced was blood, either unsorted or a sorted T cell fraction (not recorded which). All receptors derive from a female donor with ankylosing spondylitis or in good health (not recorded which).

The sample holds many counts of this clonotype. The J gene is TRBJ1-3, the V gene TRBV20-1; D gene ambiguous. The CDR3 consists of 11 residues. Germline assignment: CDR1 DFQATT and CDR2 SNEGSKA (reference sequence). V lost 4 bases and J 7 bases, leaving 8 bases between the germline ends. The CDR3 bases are TGCAGTGCTATCGGGGTCAACACCATATATTTT. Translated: CSAIGVNTIYF.

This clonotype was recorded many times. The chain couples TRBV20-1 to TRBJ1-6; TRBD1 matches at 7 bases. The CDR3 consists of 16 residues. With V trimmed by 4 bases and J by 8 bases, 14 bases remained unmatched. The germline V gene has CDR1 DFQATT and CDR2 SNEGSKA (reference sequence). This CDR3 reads CSATRPTGRVDSPLHF. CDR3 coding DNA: TGCAGTGCTACACGACCGACAGGGAGGGTCGATTCACCCCTCCACTTT.

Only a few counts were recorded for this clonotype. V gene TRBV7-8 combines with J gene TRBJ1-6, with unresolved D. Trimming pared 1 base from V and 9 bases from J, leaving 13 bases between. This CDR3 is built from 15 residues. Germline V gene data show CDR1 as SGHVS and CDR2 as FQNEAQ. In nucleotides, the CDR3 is TGTGCCAGCAGCTTAGGCGTAAGCACTGCTTCACCCCTCCACTTT. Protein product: CASSLGVSTASPLHF.

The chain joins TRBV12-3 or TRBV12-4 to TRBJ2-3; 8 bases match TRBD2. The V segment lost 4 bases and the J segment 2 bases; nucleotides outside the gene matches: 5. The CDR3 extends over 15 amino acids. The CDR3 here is CASSSAGANTDTQYF. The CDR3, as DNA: TGTGCCAGCAGTTCAGCGGGGGCAAACACAGATACGCAGTATTTT.

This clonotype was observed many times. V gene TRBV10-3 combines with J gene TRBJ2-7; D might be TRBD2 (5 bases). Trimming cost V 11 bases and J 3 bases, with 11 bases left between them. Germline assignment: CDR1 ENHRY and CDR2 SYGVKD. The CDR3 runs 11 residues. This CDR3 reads CAAGPFYEQYF. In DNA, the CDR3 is TGTGCCGCGGGCCCGTTCTACGAGCAGTACTTC.

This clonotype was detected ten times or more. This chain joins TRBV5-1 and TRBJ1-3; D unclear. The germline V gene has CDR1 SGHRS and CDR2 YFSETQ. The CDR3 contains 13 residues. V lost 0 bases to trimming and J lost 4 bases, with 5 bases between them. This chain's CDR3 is CASSLDRGNTIYF. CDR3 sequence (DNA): TGCGCCAGCAGCTTGGATCGGGGAAACACCATATATTTT.

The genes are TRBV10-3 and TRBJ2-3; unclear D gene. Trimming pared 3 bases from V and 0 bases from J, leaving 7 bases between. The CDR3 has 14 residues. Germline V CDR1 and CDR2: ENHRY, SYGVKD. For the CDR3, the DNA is TGTGCCATCAGTGATACATCTAGCACAGATACGCAGTATTTT. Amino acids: CAISDTSSTDTQYF.

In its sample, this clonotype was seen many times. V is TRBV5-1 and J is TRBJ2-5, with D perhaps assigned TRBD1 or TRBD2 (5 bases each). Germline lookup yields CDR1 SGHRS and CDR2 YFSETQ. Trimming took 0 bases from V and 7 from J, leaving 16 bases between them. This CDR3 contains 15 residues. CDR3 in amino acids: CASSLGQPARGTQYF. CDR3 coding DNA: TGCGCCAGCAGCTTGGGACAGCCAGCACGGGGGACCCAGTACTTC.

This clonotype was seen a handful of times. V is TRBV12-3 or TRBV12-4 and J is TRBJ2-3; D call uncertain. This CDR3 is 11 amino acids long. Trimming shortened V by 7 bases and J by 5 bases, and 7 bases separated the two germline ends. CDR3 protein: CASTPGDTQYF. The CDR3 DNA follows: TGTGCCAGCACCCCGGGAGATACGCAGTATTTT.

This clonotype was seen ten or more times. CDR3 amino acids: CSALIRRKDNEQFF. As DNA, the CDR3 is TGCAGTGCCTTGATTAGGAGGAAGGACAATGAGCAGTTCTTC. This chain joins TRBV20-1 and TRBJ2-1, with D perhaps matching TRBD2 (5 bases). This CDR3 has 14 residues. CDR1 is DFQATT, CDR2 SNEGSKA, per germline (reference sequence). V was clipped by 6 bases and J by 5 bases, with 17 bases between them.

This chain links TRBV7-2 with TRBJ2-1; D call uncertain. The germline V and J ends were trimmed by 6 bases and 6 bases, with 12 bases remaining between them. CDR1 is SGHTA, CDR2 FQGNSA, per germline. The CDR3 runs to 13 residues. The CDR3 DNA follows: TGTGCCAGCAGTCTCCGGCGCCTCAATGAGCAGTTCTTC. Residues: CASSLRRLNEQFF.

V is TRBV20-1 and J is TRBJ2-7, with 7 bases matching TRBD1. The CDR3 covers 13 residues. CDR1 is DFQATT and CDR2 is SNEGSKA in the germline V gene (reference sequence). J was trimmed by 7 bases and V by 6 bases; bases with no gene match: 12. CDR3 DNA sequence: TGCAGTGCCTTTTCGACAGGGATGCGAGAGCAGTACTTC. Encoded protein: CSAFSTGMREQYF.

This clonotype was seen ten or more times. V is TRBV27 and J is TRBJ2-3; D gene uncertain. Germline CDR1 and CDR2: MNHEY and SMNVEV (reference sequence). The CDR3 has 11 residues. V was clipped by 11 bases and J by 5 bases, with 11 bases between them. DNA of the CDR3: TGTGCCGTAATGCGGAGAGATACGCAGTATTTT. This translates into CAVMRRDTQYF.

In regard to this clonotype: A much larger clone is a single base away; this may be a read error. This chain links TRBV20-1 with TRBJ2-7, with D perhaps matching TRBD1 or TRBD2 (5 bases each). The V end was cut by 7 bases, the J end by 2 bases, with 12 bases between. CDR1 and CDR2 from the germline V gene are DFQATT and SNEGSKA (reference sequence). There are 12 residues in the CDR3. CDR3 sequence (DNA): TGCAGTGATAAGAGGGGCCCCTACGAGCAGTACTTC. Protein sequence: CSDKRGPYEQYF.

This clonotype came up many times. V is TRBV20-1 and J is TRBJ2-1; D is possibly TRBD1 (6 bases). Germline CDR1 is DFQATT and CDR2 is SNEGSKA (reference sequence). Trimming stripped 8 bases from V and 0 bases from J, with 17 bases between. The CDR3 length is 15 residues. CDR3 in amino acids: CSPQTGDYSYNEQFF. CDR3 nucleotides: TGCAGTCCGCAGACAGGCGATTACTCCTACAATGAGCAGTTCTTC.